This T cell receptor beta chain originates from a study of cytomegalovirus exposure and HLA in healthy donors. The PCR was carried out with 60 Vbeta primers and 13 Jbeta primers. Profiled with immunoSEQ multiplex PCR; TCRdb holds only in-frame clones, not every one. This table has about 180,000 clones, more than 80% appearing once. General study results and limits: In an earlier analysis, productive rearrangement rates for most beta V segments clustered near 87% or 30%.

With respect to this clone: Its antigen is undetermined.

The CDR3 loop spans 14 amino acids. Germline-derived CDR1 and CDR2 are MNHEY and SMNVEV (reference sequence). V dropped 7 bases and J dropped 4; count of bases not matched to a gene: 5. The chain links TRBV27 to TRBJ1-4; 8 bases align to TRBD1. The receptor's source is a male donor in good health and CMV-seronegative. The sequencing input was PBMCs. In DNA, the CDR3 is TGTGCCAGCACTAACAGGGGGGGTAATGAAAAACTGTTTTTT. It translates to CASTNRGGNEKLFF. The complete variable domain, with remaining parts taken from reference TRBV27 and TRBJ1-4, reads EAQVTQNPRYLITVTGKKLTVTCSQNMNHEYMSWYRQDPGLGLRQIYYSMNVEVTDKGDVPEGYKVSRKEKRNFPLILESPSPNQTSLYFCASTNRGGNEKLFFGSGTQLSVL.